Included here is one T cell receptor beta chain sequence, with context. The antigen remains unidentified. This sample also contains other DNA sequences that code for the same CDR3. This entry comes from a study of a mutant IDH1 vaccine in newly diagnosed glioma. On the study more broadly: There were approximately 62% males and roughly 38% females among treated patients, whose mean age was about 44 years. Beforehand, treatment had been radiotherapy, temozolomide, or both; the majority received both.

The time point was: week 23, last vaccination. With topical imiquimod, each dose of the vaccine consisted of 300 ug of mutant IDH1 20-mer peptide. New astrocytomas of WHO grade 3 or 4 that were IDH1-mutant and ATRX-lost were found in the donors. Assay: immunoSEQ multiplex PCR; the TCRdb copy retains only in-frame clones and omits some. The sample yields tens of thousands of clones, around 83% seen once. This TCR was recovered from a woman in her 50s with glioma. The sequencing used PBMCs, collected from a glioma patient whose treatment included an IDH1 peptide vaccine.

The CDR3 sequence is CATSRSMDIAYEQYF. As DNA, the CDR3 is TGTGCCACCAGCAGGTCCATGGACATAGCCTACGAGCAGTACTTC. The chain joins TRBV15 to TRBJ2-7; D is perhaps TRBD1 (5 bases). V gave up 3 bases and J gave up 2 bases, with 14 bases separating them. This CDR3 spans 15 amino acids. CDR1 and CDR2 (germline): LNHNV, YYDKDF (reference sequence).